The 28 T cell receptor beta chains below all came from one sample that was sequenced in a study of human T cells and chemical hapten exposure. TCRdb re-analysed the RACE reads in MiXCR, keeping a single row per CDR3 protein. The sample holds roughly 100,000 distinct CDR3 sequences; 10% to 13% are singletons and the top ten take approximately 3.1%. Documented time point: pre-sensitization, week 0. This sample's treatment: therapeutic diphenylcyclopropenone sensitization with weekly scalp DPC. The sequenced sample was whole blood, obtained in connection with sensitization to the hapten diphenylcyclopropenone (DPC). These receptors were collected from a woman aged 55-70 years with alopecia areata. Some clones in this sample may be carry-over from other donors' samples.

The chain joins TRBV12-3 or TRBV12-4 to TRBJ1-2; the D gene is possibly TRBD1 (5 bases). V lost 5 bases to trimming and J lost 4 bases, with 23 bases between them. The CDR3 spans 17 residues. The CDR3 sequence: CASSPHVGGTGSYGYTF. The CDR3, as DNA: TGTGCCAGCAGTCCCCACGTCGGGGGGACGGGGAGCTATGGCTACACCTTC.

As DNA, the CDR3 is TGTGCCAGCAGCTTAGAAGCGGGGGGGCCCGGCACCGGGGAGCTGTTTTTT. It encodes CASSLEAGGPGTGELFF. The V call is TRBV7-6, the J call TRBJ2-2, with TRBD2 identical over 10 bases. The CDR3 length is 17 residues. The trim removed 1 base at V and 4 bases at J, leaving 6 bases unmatched. CDR1 and CDR2 (germline): SGHVS, FNYEAQ. Full variable domain (outside the CDR3, taken from reference TRBV7-6 and TRBJ2-2): GAGVSQSPRYKVTKRGQDVALRCDPISGHVSLYWYRQALGQGPEFLTYFNYEAQQDKSGLPNDRFSAERPEGSISTLTIQRTEQRDSAMYRCASSLEAGGPGTGELFFGEGSRLTVL.

This clonotype was observed many times. The chain is built from TRBV7-2 and TRBJ1-1; D unclear. The CDR3 runs to 14 residues. Germline CDR1 and CDR2: SGHTA and FQGNSA. The V end lost 4 bases, the J end lost 3 bases, and 12 bases lay between the germline ends. This chain's CDR3 is CASSSRRVYTEAFF. The CDR3 bases are TGTGCCAGCAGCTCCCGGCGGGTATACACTGAAGCTTTCTTT.

Comments on this clonotype: Given a much more abundant clone one base away, this may be a read error. The chain combines TRBV10-3 with TRBJ1-2; D perhaps matches TRBD1 (6 bases). This CDR3 contains 15 residues. Germline V gives CDR1 ENHRY, CDR2 SYGVKD. This CDR3 is CAPNREPLAHYDYTF. The CDR3 nucleotides are TGTGCCCCCAACAGGGAACCCCTAGCACACTATGACTACACCTTC.

A remark on this clonotype: This may stem from a read error, because a much larger clone lies one nucleotide away. This chain joins TRBV5-4 and TRBJ2-5, with D maybe TRBD2 (5 bases). Trimming took off 4 bases at V and 5 bases at J, with 21 bases between the two ends. Germline V lookup: CDR1 SGHNT, CDR2 YYREEE (reference sequence). This CDR3 is 16 amino acids long. The CDR3 is CASSPVSACGSETQYF. CDR3 nucleotides: TGTGCCAGCAGCCCCGTGTCAGCTTGCGGGTCGGAGACCCAGTACTTC.

V usage is TRBV7-9 and J usage is TRBJ2-2; D call uncertain. Trimming pared 2 bases from V and 6 bases from J, leaving 13 bases between. This CDR3 comprises 15 residues. CDR1 is SEHNR and CDR2 is FQNEAQ in the germline V gene (reference sequence). CDR3 in amino acids: CASSLLGGYPGELFF. The CDR3 nucleotides read TGTGCCAGCAGCTTATTGGGCGGTTATCCCGGGGAGCTGTTTTTT.

This clonotype was picked up many times. The chain employs TRBV6-2 or TRBV6-3 and TRBJ2-3; no reliable D call. V was trimmed by 2 bases and J by 8 bases, leaving 8 bases between them. Germline V gives CDR1 MNHEY, CDR2 SVGEGT. The CDR3 spans 12 residues. CDR3 sequence: CASSYGPLTQYF. The CDR3 DNA is TGTGCCAGCAGTTACGGACCGCTTACGCAGTATTTT.

The J gene is TRBJ1-1, the V gene TRBV7-9; D unclear. From germline, CDR1 is SEHNR and CDR2 FQNEAQ (reference sequence). Trimming removed 1 base at V and 7 bases at J, with 10 bases between. The CDR3 covers 13 residues. Here the CDR3 DNA reads TGTGCCAGCAGCTTAGTATCCGCAATTGAAGCTTTCTTT. The encoded protein is CASSLVSAIEAFF.

This clonotype came up many times. This rearrangement joins TRBV3-1 to TRBJ1-2; no clear D. Trimming removed 0 bases from V and 8 bases from J, with 13 bases in between. CDR1 and CDR2 from the germline V gene are LGHDT and YNNKEL (reference sequence). The CDR3 runs to 14 residues. This CDR3 is CASSQDTTYGGYTF. As DNA, the CDR3 is TGTGCCAGCAGCCAAGATACGACCTACGGGGGCTACACCTTC.

This clonotype has more than one count but fewer than ten. V is TRBV9 and J is TRBJ1-1; no clear D. In germline, CDR1 is SGDLS, CDR2 YYNGEE. V shed 2 bases and J shed 2 bases, with 16 bases lying between them. The CDR3 runs 16 residues. In nucleotides, the CDR3 is TGTGCCAGCAGCGTCACCCTGCAGGACGGAAACACTGAAGCTTTCTTT. It specifies CASSVTLQDGNTEAFF.

This clonotype was counted many times. The rearrangement joins TRBV2 to TRBJ2-1; 9 bases are shared with TRBD1. The CDR3 is made up of 15 amino acids. CDR1 SNHLY and CDR2 FYNNEI come from the germline V gene. Trimming took 4 bases from V and 7 from J; bases not matched to a gene: 8. DNA of the CDR3: TGTGCCAGCAGTGCCGGGACAGGGTATCGGAATGAGCAGTTCTTC. It yields the protein CASSAGTGYRNEQFF.

This clonotype came up a few times. This chain uses TRBV5-1 with TRBJ2-2, with TRBD1 matching over 8 bases. The CDR3 runs 15 residues. J lost 3 bases, V lost 4 bases, and 5 bases had no gene match. Germline V gene sequence: CDR1 SGHRS, CDR2 YFSETQ. As DNA, the CDR3 is TGCGCCAGCAGCCTCCAACAGGGGGACACCGGGGAGCTGTTTTTT. This gives the protein CASSLQQGDTGELFF.

This clonotype showed up many times. This chain joins TRBV6-5 and TRBJ1-1; D ambiguous. The germline CDR1 and CDR2 sequences are MNHEY and SVGAGI. The CDR3 spans 13 residues. Deletions cut 6 bases from V and 7 bases from J, with 15 bases between. This chain's CDR3 is CASRSPRRLEAFF. As DNA, the CDR3 is TGTGCCAGCAGATCCCCCCGGAGACTTGAAGCTTTCTTT.

This clonotype has ten or more counts. The chain recombines TRBV20-1 with TRBJ2-5; D is perhaps TRBD1 (6 bases). V was trimmed by 2 bases and J by 5 bases, leaving 18 bases between them. The CDR3 is 15 amino acids. The germline V gene has CDR1 DFQATT and CDR2 SNEGSKA (reference sequence). The CDR3 nucleotides read TGCAGTGCTAGAAACGAACAGGGATCTGGGGAGACCCAGTACTTC. It specifies CSARNEQGSGETQYF.

This clonotype was recorded many times. This rearrangement joins TRBV5-1 to TRBJ2-3; maybe TRBD2 (6 bases). Germline V gene lookup returns CDR1 SGHRS and CDR2 YFSETQ. This CDR3 is built from 16 residues. Trimming cost V 0 bases and J 2 bases, with 13 bases left between them. CDR3 nucleotides: TGCGCCAGCAGCTTGGGGGCTAGCGCCTCCACAGATACGCAGTATTTT. Translating it yields CASSLGASASTDTQYF.

This clonotype was counted ten times or more. The V gene is TRBV18, the J gene TRBJ1-1; D is unclear. Germline values: CDR1 KGHSH, CDR2 LQKENI. There are 15 residues in the CDR3. V lost 3 bases to trimming and J lost 5 bases, with 16 bases between them. CDR3: CASSPNRRGGTEAFF. The CDR3 bases are TGTGCCAGCTCACCCAACCGACGGGGTGGGACTGAAGCTTTCTTT.

To note about this clonotype: This may be a read error, as it is one base from a much larger clone. J is TRBJ2-7 and V is TRBV18; the match to TRBD1 covers 7 bases. After removal of 6 bases from V and 6 bases from J, the junction contained 14 bases not matched to a gene. The germline V gene encodes CDR1 KGHSH and CDR2 LQKENI. There are 15 residues in the CDR3. The CDR3 reads CASSELAGGLREQYF. CDR3 nucleotides: TGTGCCAGCTCCGAGCTCGCAGGGGGTCTACGCGAGCAGTACTTC.

This chain uses TRBV2 with TRBJ1-6; D gene ambiguous. Germline V CDR1 and CDR2: SNHLY, FYNNEI. With 8 bases removed from V and 6 bases from J, the gap between germline ends came to 14 bases. This CDR3 region has 14 residues. The CDR3 bases are TGTGCCAGCGCAGAGGTCTCCCCTAATTCACCCCTCCACTTT. It is translated as CASAEVSPNSPLHF.

The chain links TRBV5-1 to TRBJ2-1; D not certain. The CDR3 is made up of 12 amino acids. Germline V lookup: CDR1 SGHRS, CDR2 YFSETQ. Trimming left V 1 base short and J 6 bases short, with 5 bases between. CDR3 in amino acids: CASSLQVNEQFF. The CDR3 DNA reads as TGCGCCAGCAGCTTGCAGGTCAATGAGCAGTTCTTC. The full variable domain, with the rest looked up from reference TRBV5-1 and TRBJ2-1, is KAGVTQTPRYLIKTRGQQVTLSCSPISGHRSVSWYQQTPGQGLQFLFEYFSETQRNKGNFPGRFSGRQFSNSRSEMNVSTLELGDSALYLCASSLQVNEQFFGPGTRLTVL.

This clonotype showed up many times. The genes are TRBV9 and TRBJ2-1, with unresolved D. The CDR3 is 14 residues long. V was clipped by 3 bases and J by 9 bases, with 16 bases between them. Germline CDR1 reads SGDLS; CDR2 reads YYNGEE. DNA of the CDR3: TGTGCCAGCAGCGAAGGTTACAGATGGATTGAGCAGTTCTTC. Amino acid sequence: CASSEGYRWIEQFF.

This clonotype was picked up a small number of times. The J gene is TRBJ2-1, the V gene TRBV7-6, with 7 positions matching TRBD1. The CDR3 covers 17 residues. J gave up 0 bases and V 1 base, and 6 bases lay outside the gene matches. Germline V gene sequence: CDR1 SGHVS, CDR2 FNYEAQ. CDR3 in DNA: TGTGCCAGCAGCTTAGTCTGGGACAGTCTCTCCTACAATGAGCAGTTCTTC. This codes for CASSLVWDSLSYNEQFF.

This clonotype was found many times. This chain connects TRBV12-3 or TRBV12-4 to TRBJ1-1; D uncertain. Trimming stripped 5 bases from V and 0 bases from J, with 10 bases between. The CDR3 contains 14 residues. CDR3 DNA: TGTGCCAGCAGTGAACAGCGGATGAACACTGAAGCTTTCTTT. Amino acid sequence: CASSEQRMNTEAFF.

J is TRBJ2-3 and V is TRBV3-1, with 16 bases aligning to TRBD2. After removal of 0 bases from V and 3 bases from J, the junction contained 9 bases not matched to a gene. CDR1 LGHDT and CDR2 YNNKEL come from the germline V gene (reference sequence). The CDR3 runs 20 residues. The CDR3 reads CASSQEEEGLAGGPTDTQYF. CDR3 nucleotides: TGTGCCAGCAGCCAAGAAGAGGAGGGACTAGCGGGGGGGCCAACAGATACGCAGTATTTT.

The rearrangement links TRBV27 to TRBJ2-1; D is perhaps TRBD2 (6 bases). The germline V gene has CDR1 MNHEY and CDR2 SMNVEV (reference sequence). The CDR3 has 12 residues. V shed 6 bases and J shed 7 bases, with 10 bases lying between them. The CDR3 sequence is CASRRDWNEQFF. As DNA, the CDR3 is TGTGCCAGCAGGAGGGACTGGAATGAGCAGTTCTTC.

The table lists this clonotype with many counts. J is TRBJ2-7 and V is TRBV6-9; 7 bases fit TRBD1. Unmatched junction bases numbered 16, after V lost 9 bases and J lost 2 bases. The CDR3 runs 16 residues. The V gene's germline CDR1 is MNHGY and CDR2 SVAAGI. CDR3 residues: CASPQASRDSTYEQYF. The CDR3 region has the DNA TGTGCCAGTCCTCAGGCTTCCCGGGACAGCACCTACGAGCAGTACTTC.

V and J are TRBV12-3 or TRBV12-4 and TRBJ1-5, with 8 bases fitting TRBD1. The CDR3 totals 15 residues. V gave up 5 bases and J gave up 0 bases; unmatched junction bases: 3. In nucleotides, the CDR3 is TGTGCCAGCAGTCAGGGGGCTACTAGCAATCAGCCCCAGCATTTT. It codes for CASSQGATSNQPQHF.

This clonotype was detected ten times or more. CDR3 in DNA: TGTGCCAGCAGCCGACAGGGTAAGACTGAAGCTTTCTTT. This codes for CASSRQGKTEAFF. J is TRBJ1-1 and V is TRBV5-6; 7 positions match TRBD1. The germline V gene encodes CDR1 SGHDT and CDR2 YYEEEE. This CDR3 has 13 residues. The V and J ends lost 4 bases and 5 bases, in that order; junction bases with no gene match: 5.

This clonotype was seen only a few times. The J gene is TRBJ2-6, the V gene TRBV6-5; D tentatively reads TRBD1 or TRBD2 (5 bases each). The germline gives CDR1 MNHEY, CDR2 SVGAGI. This CDR3 region has 16 residues. V lost 0 bases and J 0 bases, leaving 6 bases between the germline ends. CDR3 DNA: TGTGCCAGCAGTTACTCGAGGGGCTCTGGGGCCAACGTCCTGACTTTC. Residues: CASSYSRGSGANVLTF.